A single sample is the source of the 30 T cell receptor beta chains below, sequenced in a study of blood T cell repertoires in COVID-19. Assay: immunoSEQ multiplex PCR; the TCRdb copy retains only in-frame clones and omits some. Among 87,000 or so clones listed, about 83% were seen once. The sample consisted of peripheral blood. Receptors were obtained from a woman aged 70-85 years with acute or convalescent COVID-19.

About this clone: This specimen includes other DNA sequences encoding the same CDR3. The chain combines TRBV6-5 with TRBJ1-2; 9 nucleotides align to TRBD1. Germline-derived CDR1 and CDR2 are MNHEY and SVGAGI. V shed 5 bases and J 5 bases; nucleotides not matched to a gene: 6. CDR3 length equals 14 residues. CDR3 coding DNA: TGTGCCAGCAGTCCCGGGACAGGGCGGTATGGCTACACCTTC. Protein sequence: CASSPGTGRYGYTF.

This clone was observed a handful of times. The V call is TRBV15, the J call TRBJ2-4, with D possibly TRBD2 on 6 matching bases. The CDR3 has 14 residues. Germline V gene lookup returns CDR1 LNHNV and CDR2 YYDKDF (reference sequence). V lost 5 bases to trimming and J lost 5 bases, with 13 bases between them. The CDR3 sequence is CATSRGGTENIQYF. The CDR3 DNA follows: TGTGCCACCAGCCGCGGAGGGACGGAAAACATTCAGTACTTC.

This clone was seen once. This chain connects TRBV19 to TRBJ2-3, with 8 bases identical to TRBD2. The CDR3 loop spans 17 amino acids. CDR1 and CDR2 (germline): LNHDA, SQIVND (reference sequence). V was clipped by 6 bases and J by 2 bases; unmatched bases: 13. The CDR3 here is CASSKFQVAGSTDTQYF. CDR3 DNA sequence: TGTGCCAGTAGCAAATTCCAGGTAGCGGGGTCCACAGATACGCAGTATTTT.

The table lists this clone with a count of one. The chain recombines TRBV27 with TRBJ2-1; the D gene is possibly TRBD1 (6 bases). Trimming shortened V by 2 bases and J by 2 bases, and 10 bases separated the two germline ends. The CDR3 has 15 residues. Looked up from germline, CDR1 is MNHEY and CDR2 is SMNVEV (reference sequence). The CDR3 region is CASSLGTSPYNEQFF. CDR3 bases: TGTGCCAGCAGTTTAGGGACAAGCCCCTACAATGAGCAGTTCTTC.

A few counts support this clone. The CDR3: CASTETGTGQPQHF. CDR3 nucleotides: TGTGCCAGCACCGAGACAGGGACGGGACAGCCCCAGCATTTT. The rearrangement links TRBV7-9 to TRBJ1-5, with 7 bases aligning to TRBD1. V was clipped by 7 bases and J by 7 bases; unmatched bases: 10. The germline CDR1 and CDR2 sequences are SEHNR and FQNEAQ (reference sequence). This CDR3 is built from 14 residues.

The chain uses TRBV18 and TRBJ2-3, with 7 bases that match TRBD1. In germline, CDR1 is KGHSH, CDR2 LQKENI. This CDR3 contains 15 residues. Trimming took 2 bases from V and 1 from J; bases not matched to a gene: 3. The CDR3 DNA follows: TGTGCCAGCTCACCAAGCCAGGGGGGCACAGATACGCAGTATTTT. Amino acid sequence: CASSPSQGGTDTQYF.

This CDR3 is CAWSPGGPNTEAFF. The CDR3 region has the DNA TGTGCCTGGAGCCCAGGGGGGCCGAACACTGAAGCTTTCTTT. V gene TRBV30 combines with J gene TRBJ1-1; 7 bases align to TRBD1. With 3 bases clipped from V and 1 base from J, the junction kept 5 bases outside the gene matches. The CDR3 totals 14 residues. The germline CDR1 and CDR2 sequences are GTSNPN and SVGIG (reference sequence).

In this sample, this clone turned up once. The gene calls are TRBV12-3 or TRBV12-4 and TRBJ1-3, with a tentative D call TRBD1 (5 bases). This CDR3 has 12 residues. V was trimmed by 8 bases and J by 3 bases, leaving 8 bases between them. The CDR3 spells CASQGRGNTIYF. The CDR3 DNA is TGTGCCAGCCAGGGTCGTGGAAACACCATATATTTT.

A single count supports this clone. The chain combines TRBV2 with TRBJ1-1; D may be TRBD1 (6 bases). Germline CDR1 and CDR2: SNHLY and FYNNEI. The CDR3 sequence is 14 residues long. Deletions cut 5 bases from V and 0 bases from J, with 10 bases between. CDR3 in DNA: TGTGCCAGCAGTACCGGACAGTTGAACACTGAAGCTTTCTTT. It encodes CASSTGQLNTEAFF. Based on the CDR3 plus reference TRBV2 and TRBJ1-1, the full variable domain is EPEVTQTPSHQVTQMGQEVILRCVPISNHLYFYWYRQILGQKVEFLVSFYNNEISEKSEIFDDQFSVERPDGSNFTLKIRSTKLEDSAMYFCASSTGQLNTEAFFGQGTRLTVV.

The table lists this clone with a few counts. The rearrangement links TRBV12-3 or TRBV12-4 to TRBJ1-5; D is possibly TRBD1 (5 bases). The CDR3 has 13 amino acids. V lost 5 bases and J 3 bases, leaving 8 bases between the germline ends. The CDR3 DNA sequence: TGTGCCAGCAGTCTAGGACACAATCAGCCCCAGCATTTT. Translation gives CASSLGHNQPQHF.

This rearrangement joins TRBV5-6 to TRBJ2-5, with D uncertain. CDR1 and CDR2 (germline): SGHDT, YYEEEE. V was shortened by 2 bases and J by 5 bases, with 16 bases between the two germline ends. This CDR3 region has 15 residues. CDR3 nucleotide sequence: TGTGCCAGCAGCTTTTCACCTTGGGCAAGCGAGACCCAGTACTTC. Amino acids: CASSFSPWASETQYF.

The V call is TRBV5-4, the J call TRBJ2-5, with D tentatively TRBD2 (6 bases). Germline values: CDR1 SGHNT, CDR2 YYREEE (reference sequence). Trimming took off 4 bases at V and 5 bases at J, with 21 bases between the two ends. The CDR3 is 16 amino acids. The CDR3 DNA follows: TGTGCCAGCAGCCCTGCCGGAAATACTGGGGGGGAGACCCAGTACTTC. It codes for CASSPAGNTGGETQYF. Full variable domain (missing parts from reference TRBV5-4 and TRBJ2-5): ETGVTQSPTHLIKTRGQQVTLRCSSQSGHNTVSWYQQALGQGPQFIFQYYREEENGRGNFPPRFSGLQFPNYSSELNVNALELDDSALYLCASSPAGNTGGETQYFGPGTRLLVL.

The J gene is TRBJ1-2, the V gene TRBV5-1; 11 bases fit TRBD1. This CDR3 region has 16 residues. After removal of 0 bases from V and 1 base from J, the junction contained 2 bases not matched to a gene. Germline CDR1 and CDR2: SGHRS and YFSETQ. CDR3 amino acids: CASSLGTGGYNYGYTF. The CDR3 nucleotides are TGCGCCAGCAGCTTGGGGACAGGGGGCTATAACTATGGCTACACCTTC.

The CDR3 loop reads CASSLGPGPSGRAFF. The DNA for the CDR3 is TGTGCCAGCAGCTTAGGGCCGGGTCCCTCCGGTCGAGCTTTCTTT. The rearrangement joins TRBV7-9 to TRBJ1-1; D unresolved. Between the trimmed V and J ends, which lost 1 base and 10 bases, there was a span of 19 bases. This CDR3 is 15 amino acids long. Germline V CDR1 and CDR2: SEHNR, FQNEAQ (reference sequence).

The chain combines TRBV5-1 with TRBJ2-3, with 11 positions matching TRBD2. The CDR3 loop spans 16 amino acids. The ends lost 4 bases at V and 0 bases at J; junction bases unmatched: 4. Germline CDR1 and CDR2: SGHRS and YFSETQ. The CDR3 nucleotides are TGCGCCAGCAGCCCTACTAGCGGGGGTAGCACAGATACGCAGTATTTT. It codes for CASSPTSGGSTDTQYF.

The chain employs TRBV7-3 and TRBJ1-6; unclear D gene. Trimming removed 5 bases from V and 9 bases from J, with 14 bases in between. In germline, CDR1 is SGHTA, CDR2 FQGTGA. This CDR3 contains 14 residues. The CDR3 DNA sequence: TGTGCCAGCAGCGAGTCAGGAGGCCCTTCACCCCTCCACTTT. As protein: CASSESGGPSPLHF.

The genes are TRBV9 and TRBJ1-1; 10 nucleotides agree with TRBD1. CDR1 SGDLS and CDR2 YYNGEE come from the germline V gene. The CDR3 contains 16 residues. V shed 10 bases, J shed 0 bases, and the junction held 12 bases outside the gene matches. CDR3 nucleotide sequence: TGTGCCTCAGCGAGGGGGACAGGGGCCCTGAACACTGAAGCTTTCTTT. Protein product: CASARGTGALNTEAFF.

The rearrangement links TRBV27 to TRBJ1-1; D is ambiguous. The germline V gene has CDR1 MNHEY and CDR2 SMNVEV (reference sequence). Trimming took 0 bases from V and 0 from J, leaving 8 bases between them. The CDR3 has 15 residues. The CDR3 bases are TGTGCCAGCAGTTTATCCGACTCTCTGAACACTGAAGCTTTCTTT. It encodes CASSLSDSLNTEAFF.

In its sample, this clone was seen once. This chain links TRBV10-2 with TRBJ1-1; D possibly corresponds to TRBD1 (5 bases). The CDR3 contains 15 residues. Trimming pared 2 bases from V and 5 bases from J, leaving 15 bases between. Germline CDR1 reads WSHSY; CDR2 reads SAAADI. The CDR3 is CASSEGARGRTEAFF. DNA for the CDR3: TGCGCCAGCAGTGAGGGCGCTAGGGGTAGGACTGAAGCTTTCTTT.

J is TRBJ1-5 and V is TRBV4-1, with a tentative D call TRBD1 (5 bases). Per germline, CDR1 MGHRA and CDR2 YSYEKL. This CDR3 has 15 amino acids. With 5 bases removed from V and 0 bases from J, the gap between germline ends came to 11 bases. The CDR3 bases are TGCGCCAGCAGCAGGGGAGGAGATAGCAATCAGCCCCAGCATTTT. It encodes CASSRGGDSNQPQHF.

The chain carries TRBV27 and TRBJ2-7, with D perhaps matching TRBD2 (5 bases). Germline assignment: CDR1 MNHEY and CDR2 SMNVEV (reference sequence). The CDR3 is 16 amino acids. Deletions cut 5 bases from V and 6 bases from J, with 23 bases between. The CDR3 nucleotides read TGTGCCAGCAGTCAAAACACCATTCAGGACCGGGGCGAGCAGTACTTC. This translates into CASSQNTIQDRGEQYF.

The chain is built from TRBV9 and TRBJ1-1, with D unclear. Trimming took off 3 bases at V and 0 bases at J, with 9 bases between the two ends. The CDR3 loop spans 14 amino acids. Germline V gives CDR1 SGDLS, CDR2 YYNGEE. This CDR3 is CASSDSNLNTEAFF. CDR3 nucleotide sequence: TGTGCCAGCAGCGATAGCAATCTGAACACTGAAGCTTTCTTT.

This clone was seen only once. The J gene is TRBJ2-3, the V gene TRBV28, with a possible D match to TRBD1 (5 bases). This CDR3 spans 16 amino acids. V dropped 3 bases and J dropped 5 bases, with 18 bases sitting between them. Germline loops: CDR1 MDHEN, CDR2 SYDVKM. The CDR3 loop reads CASSLWGATSEDTQYF. As DNA, the CDR3 is TGTGCCAGCAGTTTGTGGGGCGCAACGTCGGAAGATACGCAGTATTTT.

This chain joins TRBV3-1 (or the pseudogene TRBV3-2) and TRBJ2-7; perhaps TRBD2 as D (5 bases). Trimming removed 4 bases at V and 6 bases at J, with 19 bases between. Germline assignment: CDR1 LGHDT and CDR2 YNNKEL (reference sequence). The CDR3 contains 15 residues. The CDR3 sequence: CASSRGYVAFSEQYF. CDR3 coding DNA: TGTGCCAGCAGCCGAGGGTACGTAGCCTTTAGCGAGCAGTACTTC.

The chain joins TRBV3-1 (or the pseudogene TRBV3-2) to TRBJ1-1; perhaps TRBD1 as D (6 bases). V lost 1 base to trimming and J lost 7 bases, with 13 bases between them. The germline CDR1 and CDR2 sequences are LGHDT and YNNKEL (reference sequence). This CDR3 contains 14 residues. CDR3 DNA sequence: TGTGCCAGCAGCCAAGTTTCCCAGGGGTATGAAGCTTTCTTT. The encoded protein is CASSQVSQGYEAFF.

The chain links TRBV11-2 to TRBJ2-7, with 9 bases that match TRBD2. The CDR3 extends over 15 amino acids. After removal of 6 bases from V and 5 bases from J, the junction contained 11 bases not matched to a gene. The germline gives CDR1 SGHAT, CDR2 FQNNGV. CDR3 nucleotide sequence: TGTGCCAGCAGGCAATCCGGGACTAGCCTCCACGAGCAGTACTTC. This translates into CASRQSGTSLHEQYF.

V usage is TRBV5-1 and J usage is TRBJ2-2; D unresolved. This CDR3 region has 17 residues. Trimming cost V 0 bases and J 0 bases, with 12 bases left between them. In germline, CDR1 is SGHRS, CDR2 YFSETQ. Here the CDR3 reads CASSLAVSPANTGELFF. In DNA, the CDR3 is TGCGCCAGCAGCTTGGCGGTGTCTCCCGCGAACACCGGGGAGCTGTTTTTT.

CDR3 sequence reads: CASSRALSSYNSPLHF. CDR3 DNA sequence: TGCGCCAGCAGCCGGGCCCTCAGCTCCTATAATTCACCCCTCCACTTT. V gene TRBV4-1 combines with J gene TRBJ1-6; D call uncertain. V lost 4 bases and J 0 bases, leaving 10 bases between the germline ends. The CDR3 covers 16 residues. The germline gives CDR1 MGHRA, CDR2 YSYEKL.

This rearrangement joins TRBV19 to TRBJ2-7; the D gene is possibly TRBD2 (6 bases). The CDR3 spans 13 residues. Trimming pared 10 bases from V and 3 bases from J, leaving 16 bases between. Germline CDR1 and CDR2: LNHDA and SQIVND (reference sequence). The CDR3 is CANKGLSGYEQYF. The CDR3 bases are TGTGCCAACAAGGGACTCTCGGGCTACGAGCAGTACTTC.

V usage is TRBV3-1 (or the pseudogene TRBV3-2) and J usage is TRBJ1-4, with D possibly being TRBD1 (5 bases). There are 13 residues in the CDR3. Germline V gene data show CDR1 as LGHDT and CDR2 as YNNKEL (reference sequence). Trimming left V 4 bases short and J 4 bases short, with 7 bases between. In nucleotides, the CDR3 is TGTGCCAGCAGCCTGGGGGGTAATGAAAAACTGTTTTTT. Translating gives CASSLGGNEKLFF.